These 32 T cell receptor beta chains were all obtained from the same sample, sequenced in a study of T cells after yellow fever vaccination (dated by TCRdb to the late 2010s). Preparation of the library involved 5' RACE. Reads for this sample came from an Illumina NovaSeq 6000. TCRdb reprocessed the public reads (quality trimming at Q25 with fastp, clone calling with MiXCR) and kept in-frame beta chains. Identical CDR3 protein sequences are pooled into one entry, listed with their most common genes and DNA. For this sample the table gives roughly 400,000 distinct CDR3 sequences, of which around a sixth were detected only once. The ten largest clones represent about 18% of the sample. Read against the paper, the sample's treatment or condition label means: live attenuated yellow fever vaccine strain. The sample consisted of PBMCs, taken before the yellow fever booster vaccination. These receptors came from a man aged 18 to 30 who received the YFV17D yellow fever vaccine.

This clonotype was counted between two and nine times. The V gene is TRBV4-3, the J gene TRBJ2-7; TRBD1 matches at 9 bases. The CDR3 length is 15 residues. Germline CDR1 is LGHNA and CDR2 is YSLEER. Germline trimming cut 5 bases from V and 2 bases from J; bases unmatched to any gene: 7. CDR3 sequence reads: CASSDGTGQPYEQYF. CDR3 nucleotide sequence: TGCGCCAGCAGCGACGGGACAGGGCAACCCTACGAGCAGTACTTC.

This clonotype was observed many times. The junction and the germline gene differ at one end; a read error may be behind it. V usage is TRBV5-1 and J usage is TRBJ2-3; 10 positions match TRBD2. The length of the CDR3 is 15 residues. Germline CDR1 is SGHRS and CDR2 is YFSETQ. CDR3 DNA: TGTGCCAGCAGTTCCGGGACTAGCGGCACAGATACGCAGTATTTT. It is translated as CASSSGTSGTDTQYF.

The chain combines TRBV6-5 with TRBJ1-1; D may be TRBD1 (5 bases). V gave up 2 bases and J gave up 8 bases, with 12 bases separating them. Germline V gene data show CDR1 as MNHEY and CDR2 as SVGAGI. The CDR3 runs to 13 residues. The CDR3 nucleotides read TGTGCCAGCAGTTACCCGCGGCGGGGCGAAGCTTTCTTT. It translates to CASSYPRRGEAFF.

The J gene is TRBJ2-1, the V gene TRBV6-2 or TRBV6-3; TRBD1 matches at 7 bases. There are 15 residues in the CDR3. Germline values: CDR1 MNHEY, CDR2 SVGEGT. V shed 5 bases and J 1 base; nucleotides not matched to a gene: 5. The CDR3 loop is CASSERQGSYNEQFF. The CDR3 DNA follows: TGTGCCAGCAGTGAGAGACAGGGTTCCTACAATGAGCAGTTCTTC.

The V and J genes are TRBV12-3 or TRBV12-4 and TRBJ2-7; either TRBD1 or TRBD2 may fit D (6 bases each). Between the trimmed V and J ends, which lost 3 bases and 1 base, there was a span of 16 bases. The CDR3 runs to 16 residues. CDR3 DNA sequence: TGTGCCAGCAGTTTTCTTCAGGGGAGGTTGTCCTACGAGCAGTACTTC. The encoded protein is CASSFLQGRLSYEQYF.

The rearrangement uses TRBV4-1 and TRBJ1-1; D unclear. This CDR3 has 12 residues. The germline gives CDR1 MGHRA, CDR2 YSYEKL. V shed 0 bases and J shed 7 bases, with 6 bases lying between them. The CDR3 nucleotides are TGCGCCAGCAGCCAAGATGTCGGTGAAGCTTTCTTT. Translating gives CASSQDVGEAFF.

This chain connects TRBV5-4 to TRBJ1-2, with TRBD1 matching over 9 bases. The J segment lost 6 bases and the V segment lost 7 bases, leaving 10 bases of the junction unmatched. Looked up from germline, CDR1 is SGHNT and CDR2 is YYREEE (reference sequence). This CDR3 spans 14 amino acids. CDR3 residues: CASLGQGSFDGYTF. CDR3 in DNA: TGTGCCAGCCTCGGACAGGGGTCATTCGATGGCTACACCTTC.

This clonotype was seen a few times. The chain couples TRBV6-5 to TRBJ1-5; perhaps TRBD1 as D (6 bases). Germline V gene lookup returns CDR1 MNHEY and CDR2 SVGAGI. The CDR3 runs to 14 residues. V lost 8 bases to trimming and J lost 7 bases, with 18 bases between them. The CDR3 DNA reads as TGTGCCAGCGCCCCCTCGGGGGCTCGGCAGCCCCAGCATTTT. It is translated as CASAPSGARQPQHF.

A few counts support this clonotype. This chain uses TRBV7-9 with TRBJ2-5; TRBD2 matches 9 bases. V lost 1 base and J lost 4; bases outside the gene matches: 7. Germline lookup yields CDR1 SEHNR and CDR2 FQNEAQ (reference sequence). CDR3 length equals 16 residues. Here the CDR3 DNA reads TGTGCCAGCAGCTTAGGCCCTAGCGGGGTTCGAGAGACCCAGTACTTC. It is translated as CASSLGPSGVRETQYF.

The chain couples TRBV20-1 to TRBJ2-5; 9 positions match TRBD2. The ends lost 4 bases at V and 3 bases at J; junction bases unmatched: 9. Germline CDR1 and CDR2: DFQATT and SNEGSKA (reference sequence). This CDR3 is 15 amino acids long. The CDR3 bases are TGCAGTGCTATGATTGTTTCTAGCGGGGAAGAGACCCAGTACTTC. This gives the protein CSAMIVSSGEETQYF.

The rearrangement links TRBV20-1 to TRBJ2-7, with D unclear. Trimming pared 6 bases from V and 2 bases from J, leaving 14 bases between. Germline V CDR1 and CDR2: DFQATT, SNEGSKA (reference sequence). CDR3 size: 13 residues. The CDR3 loop is CSARSEETYEQYV. The CDR3 DNA sequence: TGCAGTGCCCGAAGTGAGGAGACCTACGAGCAGTACGTC.

This clonotype appeared a few times. CDR3 in DNA: TGCAGCGTAGACCCGGGACGGCCCACAGATACGCAGTATTTT. Amino acids: CSVDPGRPTDTQYF. This sequence joins TRBV29-1 and TRBJ2-3, with D possibly called TRBD1 or TRBD2 (5 bases each). The V and J ends lost 6 bases and 2 bases respectively, with 15 bases between them. Germline values: CDR1 SQVTM, CDR2 ANQGSEA. The CDR3 has 14 amino acids.

This clonotype was counted between two and nine times. This chain links TRBV4-1 with TRBJ2-3; D not certain. This CDR3 has 17 residues. Germline V gene data show CDR1 as MGHRA and CDR2 as YSYEKL. Trimming cost V 1 base and J 0 bases, with 14 bases left between them. The CDR3 DNA follows: TGCGCCAGCAGCCAAGCTGTGCAGGTACCTAGCACAGATACGCAGTATTTT. This gives the protein CASSQAVQVPSTDTQYF.

This clonotype has a count of ten or more. Written as DNA, the CDR3 is TGTGCCAGCAGCCTGACAGTATACAATGAGCAGTTCTTC. It specifies CASSLTVYNEQFF. The chain couples TRBV11-2 to TRBJ2-1, with D perhaps matching TRBD1 (5 bases). The CDR3 totals 13 residues. Germline V lookup: CDR1 SGHAT, CDR2 FQNNGV. The V end was cut by 5 bases, the J end by 4 bases, with 9 bases between. Complete variable domain (other parts from reference TRBV11-2 and TRBJ2-1): EAGVAQSPRYKIIEKRQSVAFWCNPISGHATLYWYQQILGQGPKLLIQFQNNGVVDDSQLPKDRFSAERLKGVDSTLKIQPAKLEDSAVYLCASSLTVYNEQFFGPGTRLTVL.

Comment on this clonotype: Sequence at one end of the junction differs from germline and may be a read error. The chain is built from TRBV6-5 and TRBJ2-1, with 7 positions matching TRBD2. The CDR3 runs 13 residues. Germline-derived CDR1 and CDR2 are MNHEY and SVGAGI. The CDR3 protein is CASSAGGSNGQFF. Written as DNA, the CDR3 is TGTGCCAGCAGTGCCGGGGGGAGCAATGGGCAGTTCTTC.

This clonotype was seen a handful of times. The rearrangement links TRBV4-2 to TRBJ2-2, with D maybe TRBD1 (5 bases). The ends were cut back, 4 bases at V and 6 bases at J, with 9 bases in the middle. Germline V gene sequence: CDR1 LGHNA, CDR2 YNFKEQ. The CDR3 covers 13 residues. In nucleotides, the CDR3 is TGTGCCAGCAGCCCCCCGACAGCCGGGGAGCTGTTTTTT. Residues: CASSPPTAGELFF.

V and J are TRBV6-2 or TRBV6-3 and TRBJ2-6; no reliable D call. This CDR3 is built from 11 residues. CDR1 and CDR2 (germline): MNHEY, SVGEGT. V shed 5 bases and J shed 6 bases, with 2 bases lying between them. CDR3 sequence (DNA): TGTGCCAGCAGTACGGCCAACGTCCTGACTTTC. As protein: CASSTANVLTF.

This chain joins TRBV3-1 and TRBJ1-4, with D unclear. CDR3 length: 14 amino acids. Per the germline V gene, CDR1 is LGHDT and CDR2 is YNNKEL (reference sequence). Trimming shortened V by 4 bases and J by 6 bases, and 12 bases separated the two germline ends. CDR3 in DNA: TGTGCCAGCAGCCCCGGCAGTGGTTATGAAAAACTGTTTTTT. Translation: CASSPGSGYEKLFF.

The DNA of the CDR3 is TGTGCCAGCAGCTTGGTGGTCGGGGGGGCCTTATCGGGCACAGATACGCAGTATTTT. It encodes CASSLVVGGALSGTDTQYF. The gene calls are TRBV7-3 and TRBJ2-3; 8 positions match TRBD2. Looked up from germline, CDR1 is SGHTA and CDR2 is FQGTGA. V gave up 3 bases and J gave up 1 base; unmatched junction bases: 15. CDR3 size: 19 residues.

This clonotype was observed a handful of times. The gene calls are TRBV30 and TRBJ1-2; D is undetermined. V lost 4 bases and J lost 2, with 5 bases in between. CDR1 and CDR2 (germline): GTSNPN, SVGIG (reference sequence). The CDR3 contains 11 residues. The CDR3 DNA reads as TGTGCCTGGACCCAAAACTATGGCTACACCTTC. It translates to CAWTQNYGYTF.

This clonotype appeared a few times. The chain couples TRBV6-5 to TRBJ2-3; D remains ambiguous. Trimming cost V 6 bases and J 4 bases, with 17 bases left between them. The CDR3 totals 15 residues. In germline, CDR1 is MNHEY, CDR2 SVGAGI. The CDR3 reads CASSRHDPRADTQYF. The CDR3 DNA reads TGTGCCAGCAGCCGCCATGACCCCCGAGCAGATACGCAGTATTTT.

This clonotype was seen a handful of times. The chain links TRBV27 to TRBJ2-7, with 9 positions matching TRBD1. The CDR3 is 12 residues long. The germline V gene encodes CDR1 MNHEY and CDR2 SMNVEV (reference sequence). V lost 11 bases to trimming and J lost 6 bases; unmatched junction nucleotides: 8. Here the CDR3 reads CALSRTGAEQYV. The CDR3 coding sequence is TGTGCCTTATCGAGGACAGGGGCCGAGCAGTACGTC.

This clonotype was detected only a few times. J is TRBJ2-1 and V is TRBV7-6; D possibly matches TRBD1 or TRBD2 (6 bases each). CDR1 and CDR2 (germline): SGHVS, FNYEAQ. Between the trimmed V and J ends, which lost 4 bases and 1 base, there was a span of 14 bases. This CDR3 has 16 residues. CDR3 sequence reads: CASSSFGGQSYNEQFF. CDR3 DNA sequence: TGTGCCAGCAGCTCCTTCGGGGGACAATCCTACAATGAGCAGTTCTTC.

The chain uses TRBV15 and TRBJ2-5; possible D gene TRBD2, 5 bases. V lost 0 bases, J lost 0 bases, and 8 bases lay in between. CDR3 length equals 15 residues. The germline V gene has CDR1 LNHNV and CDR2 YYDKDF (reference sequence). The CDR3 sequence is CATSRDRGYQETQYF. The CDR3 DNA reads as TGTGCCACCAGCAGAGATCGCGGGTACCAAGAGACCCAGTACTTC.

The gene calls are TRBV12-3 or TRBV12-4 and TRBJ2-3, with D possibly TRBD2 on 5 matching bases. The CDR3 has 15 residues. With 6 bases removed from V and 5 bases from J, the gap between germline ends came to 18 bases. In DNA, the CDR3 is TGTGCCAGCAGCCCGTTGAGGGTCTTAGGAGATACGCAGTATTTT. Protein product: CASSPLRVLGDTQYF.

This clonotype was picked up many times. The rearrangement uses TRBV7-2 and TRBJ1-1, with D possibly being TRBD1 (6 bases). V was cut by 5 bases and J by 7 bases, with 14 bases left in between. In germline, CDR1 is SGHTA, CDR2 FQGNSA. The CDR3 totals 13 residues. As DNA, the CDR3 is TGTGCCAGCAGCCGACGGGACACCTTTGAAGCTTTCTTT. This translates into CASSRRDTFEAFF.

The V gene is TRBV24-1, the J gene TRBJ2-1; TRBD1 matches 7 bases. CDR3 length: 16 residues. The ends lost 2 bases at V and 7 bases at J; junction bases unmatched: 10. Germline CDR1 and CDR2: KGHDR and SFDVKD. CDR3 amino acids: CATSDYSSTGKNEQFF. DNA for the CDR3: TGTGCCACCAGTGATTACTCTTCGACAGGGAAGAATGAGCAGTTCTTC.

The table lists this clonotype with a few counts. V gene TRBV29-1 combines with J gene TRBJ1-2; tentatively, D is TRBD1 (5 bases). Trimming pared 4 bases from V and 9 bases from J, leaving 12 bases between. Germline CDR1 and CDR2: SQVTM and ANQGSEA. The CDR3 extends over 11 amino acids. The CDR3 DNA reads TGCAGCGTTGCGGGGCAGGTCCGCTACACCTTC. Translating gives CSVAGQVRYTF.

A few counts support this clonotype. V is TRBV4-1 and J is TRBJ2-1; perhaps D is TRBD1 or TRBD2 (5 bases each). CDR1 and CDR2 (germline): MGHRA, YSYEKL. V gave up 3 bases and J gave up 0 bases, with 12 bases separating them. The CDR3 has 16 residues. The CDR3 spells CASSHRGGSSYNEQFF. CDR3 nucleotide sequence: TGCGCCAGCAGCCACCGTGGGGGTAGCTCCTACAATGAGCAGTTCTTC.

V is TRBV4-2 and J is TRBJ1-1, with D maybe TRBD1 (5 bases). The CDR3 has 15 residues. Germline V gene sequence: CDR1 LGHNA, CDR2 YNFKEQ. Trimming removed 4 bases from V and 11 bases from J, with 23 bases in between. The chain's CDR3 is CASSPLRSDQGEAFF. The CDR3 DNA is TGTGCCAGCAGCCCACTACGCTCTGACCAGGGCGAGGCTTTCTTT.

The genes are TRBV5-1 and TRBJ1-1; a weak D match, TRBD1 (5 bases). CDR3 size: 15 residues. The germline V gene encodes CDR1 SGHRS and CDR2 YFSETQ. Trimming pared 5 bases from V and 0 bases from J, leaving 14 bases between. The CDR3 region is CASSPWGGVNTEAFF. The CDR3 DNA sequence: TGCGCCAGCAGTCCTTGGGGGGGAGTGAACACTGAAGCTTTCTTT.

This clonotype was seen more than once but under ten times. The V gene is TRBV19, the J gene TRBJ2-3; the D call may be TRBD1 or TRBD2 (5 bases each). Trimming removed 6 bases from V and 2 bases from J, with 12 bases in between. This CDR3 contains 14 residues. The V gene's germline CDR1 is LNHDA and CDR2 SQIVND (reference sequence). The CDR3 nucleotides read TGTGCCAGTAGCCCATCCGGGGCCACAGATACGCAGTATTTT. This translates into CASSPSGATDTQYF.